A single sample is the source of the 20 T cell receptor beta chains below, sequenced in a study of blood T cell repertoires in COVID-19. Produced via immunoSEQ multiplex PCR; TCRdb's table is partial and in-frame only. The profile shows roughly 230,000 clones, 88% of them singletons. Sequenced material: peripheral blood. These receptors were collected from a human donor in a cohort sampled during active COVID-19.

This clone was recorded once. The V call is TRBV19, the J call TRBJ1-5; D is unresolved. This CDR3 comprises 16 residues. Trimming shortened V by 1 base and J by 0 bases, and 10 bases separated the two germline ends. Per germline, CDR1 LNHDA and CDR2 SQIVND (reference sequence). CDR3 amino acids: CASSIGPGYSNQPQHF. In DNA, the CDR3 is TGTGCCAGTAGTATAGGTCCAGGCTATAGCAATCAGCCCCAGCATTTT.

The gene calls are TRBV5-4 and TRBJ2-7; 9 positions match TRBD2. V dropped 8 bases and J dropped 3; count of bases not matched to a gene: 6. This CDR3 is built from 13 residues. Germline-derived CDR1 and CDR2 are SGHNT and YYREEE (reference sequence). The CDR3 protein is CASQVAGVYEQYF. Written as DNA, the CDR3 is TGTGCCAGTCAGGTAGCGGGAGTCTACGAGCAGTACTTC.

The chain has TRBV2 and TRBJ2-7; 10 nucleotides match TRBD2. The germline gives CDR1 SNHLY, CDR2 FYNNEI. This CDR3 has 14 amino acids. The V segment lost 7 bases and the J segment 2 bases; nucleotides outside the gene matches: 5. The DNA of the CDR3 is TGTGCCAGCAACATGGGACTAGCGCCCTACGAGCAGTACTTC. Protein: CASNMGLAPYEQYF.

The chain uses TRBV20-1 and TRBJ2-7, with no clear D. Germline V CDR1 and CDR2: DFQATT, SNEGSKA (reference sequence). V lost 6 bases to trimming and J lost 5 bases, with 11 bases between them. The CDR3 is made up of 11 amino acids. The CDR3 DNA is TGCAGTGCCGACCGACGGGACGAGCAGTACTTC. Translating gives CSADRRDEQYF.

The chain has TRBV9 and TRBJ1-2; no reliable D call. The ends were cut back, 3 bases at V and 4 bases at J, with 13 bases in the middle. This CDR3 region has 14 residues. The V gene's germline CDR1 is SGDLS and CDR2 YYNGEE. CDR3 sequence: CASSAQPDSYGYTF. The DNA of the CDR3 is TGTGCCAGCAGCGCCCAACCGGACTCCTATGGCTACACCTTC.

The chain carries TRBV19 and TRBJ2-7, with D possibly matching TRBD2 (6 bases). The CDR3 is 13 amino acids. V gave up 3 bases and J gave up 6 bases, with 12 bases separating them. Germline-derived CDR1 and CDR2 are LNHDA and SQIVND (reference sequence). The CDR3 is CASSIGGAFEQYF. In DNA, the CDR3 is TGTGCCAGTAGTATCGGAGGGGCCTTCGAGCAGTACTTC.

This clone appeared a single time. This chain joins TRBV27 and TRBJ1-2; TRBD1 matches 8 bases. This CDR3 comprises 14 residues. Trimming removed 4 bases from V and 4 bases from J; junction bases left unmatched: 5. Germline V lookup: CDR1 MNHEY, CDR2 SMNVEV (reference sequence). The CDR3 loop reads CASSSVDRAYGYTF. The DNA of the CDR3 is TGTGCCAGCAGTTCTGTGGACAGGGCCTATGGCTACACCTTC.

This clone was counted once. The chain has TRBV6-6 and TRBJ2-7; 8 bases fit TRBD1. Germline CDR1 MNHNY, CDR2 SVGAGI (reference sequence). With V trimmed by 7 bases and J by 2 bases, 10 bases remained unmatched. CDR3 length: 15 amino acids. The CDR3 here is CASTFTGGPTYEQYF. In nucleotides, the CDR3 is TGTGCCAGCACTTTTACAGGGGGACCGACCTACGAGCAGTACTTC.

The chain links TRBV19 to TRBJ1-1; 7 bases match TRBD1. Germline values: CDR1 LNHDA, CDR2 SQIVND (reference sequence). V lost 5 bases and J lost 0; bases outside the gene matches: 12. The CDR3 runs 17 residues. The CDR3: CASSLHPGQALNTEAFF. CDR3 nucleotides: TGTGCCAGTAGTCTACACCCTGGACAGGCTTTGAACACTGAAGCTTTCTTT.

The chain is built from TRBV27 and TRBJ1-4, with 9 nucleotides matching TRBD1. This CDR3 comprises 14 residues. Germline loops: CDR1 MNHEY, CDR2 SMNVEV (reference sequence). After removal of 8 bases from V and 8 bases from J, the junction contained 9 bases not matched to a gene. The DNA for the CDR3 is TGTGCCAGCGGGAAACAGGGGGCCGGGGAAAAACTGTTTTTT. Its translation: CASGKQGAGEKLFF.

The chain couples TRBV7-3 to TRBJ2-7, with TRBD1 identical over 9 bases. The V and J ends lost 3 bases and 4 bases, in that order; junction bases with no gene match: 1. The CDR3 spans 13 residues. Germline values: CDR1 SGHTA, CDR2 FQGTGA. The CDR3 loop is CASSLTGGYEQYF. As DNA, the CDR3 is TGTGCCAGCAGCTTGACAGGGGGGTACGAGCAGTACTTC. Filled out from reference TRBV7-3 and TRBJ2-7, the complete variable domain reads GAGVSQTPSNKVTEKGKYVELRCDPISGHTALYWYRQSLGQGPEFLIYFQGTGAADDSGLPNDRFFAVRPEGSVSTLKIQRTERGDSAVYLCASSLTGGYEQYFGPGTRLTVT.

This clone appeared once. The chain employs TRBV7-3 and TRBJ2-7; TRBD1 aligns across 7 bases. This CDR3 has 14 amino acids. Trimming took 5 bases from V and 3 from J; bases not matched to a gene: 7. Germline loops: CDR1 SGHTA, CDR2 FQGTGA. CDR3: CASSLDRDHYEQYF. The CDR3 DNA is TGTGCCAGCAGCCTCGACAGGGATCACTACGAGCAGTACTTC.

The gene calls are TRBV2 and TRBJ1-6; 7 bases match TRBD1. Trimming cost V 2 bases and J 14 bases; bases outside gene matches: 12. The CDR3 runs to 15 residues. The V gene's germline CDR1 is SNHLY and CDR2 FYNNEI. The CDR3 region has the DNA TGTGCCAGCAGTGAAAGGGGTACAGGGGCGGGGACCCTCCACTTT. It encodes CASSERGTGAGTLHF.

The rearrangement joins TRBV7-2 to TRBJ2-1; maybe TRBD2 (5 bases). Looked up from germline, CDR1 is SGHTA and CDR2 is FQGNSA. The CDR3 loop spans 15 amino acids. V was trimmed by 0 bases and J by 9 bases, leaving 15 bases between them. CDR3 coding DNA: TGTGCCAGCAGCTTAGCTGGCGGGCTCCGGGGTGAGCAGTTCTTC. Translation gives CASSLAGGLRGEQFF.

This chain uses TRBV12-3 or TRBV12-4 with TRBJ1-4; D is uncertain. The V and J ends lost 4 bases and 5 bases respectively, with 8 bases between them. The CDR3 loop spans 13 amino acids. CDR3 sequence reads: CASSSGINEKLFF. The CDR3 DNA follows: TGTGCCAGCAGTTCGGGGATAAATGAAAAACTGTTTTTT.

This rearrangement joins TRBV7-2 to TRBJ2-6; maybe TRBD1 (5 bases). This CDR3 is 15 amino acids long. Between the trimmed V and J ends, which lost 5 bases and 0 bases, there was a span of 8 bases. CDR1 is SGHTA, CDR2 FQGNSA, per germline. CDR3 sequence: CASSITGSGANVLTF. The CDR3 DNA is TGTGCCAGCAGCATTACAGGCTCTGGGGCCAACGTCCTGACTTTC.

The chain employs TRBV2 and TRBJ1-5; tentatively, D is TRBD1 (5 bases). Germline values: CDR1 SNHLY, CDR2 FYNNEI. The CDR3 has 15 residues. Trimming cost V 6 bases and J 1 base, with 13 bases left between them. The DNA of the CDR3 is TGTGCCAGCAGCGACGACAGTATAAGCAATCAGCCCCAGCATTTT. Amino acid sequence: CASSDDSISNQPQHF.

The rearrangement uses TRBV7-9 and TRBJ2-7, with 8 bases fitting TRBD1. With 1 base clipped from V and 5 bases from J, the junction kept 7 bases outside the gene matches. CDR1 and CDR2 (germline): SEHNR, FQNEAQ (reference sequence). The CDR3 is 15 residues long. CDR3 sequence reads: CASSLGDRPADEQYF. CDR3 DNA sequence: TGTGCCAGCAGCTTAGGGGACAGGCCGGCGGACGAGCAGTACTTC.

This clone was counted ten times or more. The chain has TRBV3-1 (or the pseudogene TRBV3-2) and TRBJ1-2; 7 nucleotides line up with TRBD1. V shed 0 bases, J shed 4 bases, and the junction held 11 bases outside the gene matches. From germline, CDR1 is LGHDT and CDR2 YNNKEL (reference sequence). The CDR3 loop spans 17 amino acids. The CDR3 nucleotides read TGTGCCAGCAGCCAAGATTCCCCCCGGGACAGATCCTATGGCTACACCTTC. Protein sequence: CASSQDSPRDRSYGYTF.

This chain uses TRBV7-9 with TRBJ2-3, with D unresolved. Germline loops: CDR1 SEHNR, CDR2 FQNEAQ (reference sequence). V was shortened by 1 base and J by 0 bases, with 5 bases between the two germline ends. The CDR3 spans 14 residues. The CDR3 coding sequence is TGTGCCAGCAGCTTAGTTGGCAGCACAGATACGCAGTATTTT. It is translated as CASSLVGSTDTQYF. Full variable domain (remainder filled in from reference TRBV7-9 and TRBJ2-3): DTGVSQNPRHKITKRGQNVTFRCDPISEHNRLYWYRQTLGQGPEFLTYFQNEAQLEKSRLLSDRFSAERPKGSFSTLEIQRTEQGDSAMYLCASSLVGSTDTQYFGPGTRLTVL.